This TCR beta chain appears in the sequencing data of a study of cytomegalovirus exposure and HLA in healthy donors. The V gene lost 0 bases and the J gene lost 2 bases, with 12 bases spanning the gap. Per the germline V gene, CDR1 is SGHRS and CDR2 is YFSETQ. This CDR3 spans 16 amino acids. The PCR contained 60 Vbeta and 13 Jbeta primers. TCRdb keeps only in-frame clones here, not all; method: immunoSEQ multiplex PCR. The sample yields about 93,000 clones, around 77% seen once. V is TRBV5-1 and J is TRBJ1-3, with unresolved D. Sequencing input: PBMCs. This receptor was obtained from a man between 25 and 39 years old in good health and CMV-seronegative. For the CDR3, the DNA is TGCGCCAGCAGCTTGGGGGGAGATTTCGCTGGAAACACCATATATTTT. Translating it yields CASSLGGDFAGNTIYF. Filled out from reference TRBV5-1 and TRBJ1-3, the complete variable domain reads KAGVTQTPRYLIKTRGQQVTLSCSPISGHRSVSWYQQTPGQGLQFLFEYFSETQRNKGNFPGRFSGRQFSNSRSEMNVSTLELGDSALYLCASSLGGDFAGNTIYFGEGSWLTVV.